The 27 T cell receptor beta chains presented below share a single source sample, sequenced in a study of shared clonotypes between healthy human individuals. Only CD45RO-negative cells positively selected for CCR7 counted as naive CD8 cells, so terminally differentiated effector memory CD45RA+ cells were excluded. Clones were read by immunoSEQ multiplex PCR, and TCRdb kept only the in-frame ones, dropping some. The profile shows about 2.2 million clones, just over 90% of them singletons. Sequenced input: naive CD8+ T cells from PBMCs. All receptors come from a man aged 18 to 30 in good health. Some clones in this sample may be carry-over from other donors' samples.

DNA for the CDR3: TGTGCCAGCAGCTTGGGCTTAGGGCAGTACTTC. As protein: CASSLGLGQYF. The rearrangement links TRBV5-8 to TRBJ2-7; D call uncertain. V was trimmed by 0 bases and J by 9 bases, leaving 7 bases between them. The CDR3 is 11 residues long. CDR1 and CDR2 from the germline V gene are SGHTS and YDEGEE.

This clone was counted a single time. Other DNA sequences in this sample translate to the same CDR3. This chain joins TRBV27 and TRBJ2-1; 8 nucleotides agree with TRBD1. Germline values: CDR1 MNHEY, CDR2 SMNVEV (reference sequence). With 4 bases clipped from V and 6 bases from J, the junction kept 2 bases outside the gene matches. This CDR3 is built from 13 residues. The CDR3 here is CASSSTGGNEQFF. CDR3 nucleotide sequence: TGTGCCAGCAGTTCCACAGGGGGCAATGAGCAGTTCTTC.

A single count supports this clone. The chain combines TRBV27 with TRBJ2-7; D is unclear. CDR1 and CDR2 (germline): MNHEY, SMNVEV (reference sequence). The CDR3 is made up of 13 amino acids. V lost 6 bases and J lost 2, with 11 bases in between. The CDR3 nucleotides read TGTGCCAGCAGGCCGATCCAGGCCTACGAGCAGTACTTC. As protein: CASRPIQAYEQYF.

V usage is TRBV19 and J usage is TRBJ2-2; D unresolved. This CDR3 is 14 amino acids long. Trimming removed 5 bases from V and 3 bases from J, with 10 bases in between. CDR1 and CDR2 (germline): LNHDA, SQIVND (reference sequence). The chain's CDR3 is CASSYGLHTGELFF. CDR3 nucleotides: TGTGCCAGTAGTTACGGCCTCCACACCGGGGAGCTGTTTTTT.

The genes are TRBV5-1 and TRBJ2-6, with a possible D match to TRBD1 (5 bases). Germline V gene data show CDR1 as SGHRS and CDR2 as YFSETQ. This CDR3 comprises 16 residues. Trimming left V 1 base short and J 0 bases short, with 8 bases between. CDR3 coding DNA: TGCGCCAGCAGCTTGACAGGATCCTCTGGGGCCAACGTCCTGACTTTC. Translating it yields CASSLTGSSGANVLTF.

The V gene is TRBV12-5, the J gene TRBJ2-5, with TRBD2 as a possible D gene (6 bases). The CDR3 spans 17 residues. V lost 6 bases and J 1 base, leaving 21 bases between the germline ends. Germline lookup yields CDR1 LGHNT and CDR2 FRNRAP. The CDR3: CASGADLGGNFQETQYF. Written as DNA, the CDR3 is TGTGCTAGTGGGGCAGATCTCGGGGGTAATTTCCAAGAGACCCAGTACTTC.

The rearrangement uses TRBV9 and TRBJ2-2, with TRBD2 identical over 9 bases. The J segment lost 0 bases and the V segment lost 3 bases, leaving 6 bases of the junction unmatched. The CDR3 sequence is 17 residues long. Per the germline V gene, CDR1 is SGDLS and CDR2 is YYNGEE. As DNA, the CDR3 is TGTGCCAGCAGCGAGAGGACTAGCGTGACGAACACCGGGGAGCTGTTTTTT. Its translation is CASSERTSVTNTGELFF.

This clone was seen only once. The chain couples TRBV15 to TRBJ1-4, with 7 bases fitting TRBD1. In germline, CDR1 is LNHNV, CDR2 YYDKDF (reference sequence). Trimming at V came to 3 bases and at J to 5 bases, leaving 9 bases not matched to a gene. The CDR3 spans 16 residues. CDR3 sequence reads: CATSRVSGGENEKLFF. In DNA form, the CDR3 reads TGTGCCACCAGCAGGGTATCAGGGGGGGAGAATGAAAAACTGTTTTTT.

About this clone: Other DNA sequences of this sample code for an identical CDR3. This chain uses TRBV5-1 with TRBJ2-7; 14 nucleotides align to TRBD2. This CDR3 comprises 15 residues. Germline values: CDR1 SGHRS, CDR2 YFSETQ. The ends lost 4 bases at V and 2 bases at J; junction bases unmatched: 2. CDR3 loop: CASSVTSGRAYEQYF. The CDR3 DNA reads as TGCGCCAGCAGCGTGACTAGCGGGAGGGCCTACGAGCAGTACTTC.

The chain carries TRBV6-6 and TRBJ2-3, with D maybe TRBD2 (6 bases). The CDR3 has 14 residues. V was pared by 6 bases and J by 4 bases, with 14 bases between. The V gene's germline CDR1 is MNHNY and CDR2 SVGAGI (reference sequence). The CDR3 DNA reads as TGTGCCAGCAGCCCGGGAGCACGGGCAGATACGCAGTATTTT. Translated: CASSPGARADTQYF.

The chain is built from TRBV15 and TRBJ1-5, with 7 bases identical to TRBD1. Germline assignment: CDR1 LNHNV and CDR2 YYDKDF (reference sequence). The CDR3 is made up of 14 amino acids. Losses at the gene ends were 3 bases for V and 7 bases for J; bases not matched to a gene: 6. CDR3 bases: TGTGCCACCAGCAGGAACAGGGGAAGCCAGCCCCAGCATTTT. Translation gives CATSRNRGSQPQHF.

V usage is TRBV28 and J usage is TRBJ2-7; D is perhaps TRBD1 or TRBD2 (5 bases each). Trimming cost V 2 bases and J 3 bases, with 17 bases left between them. The germline V gene encodes CDR1 MDHEN and CDR2 SYDVKM. This CDR3 has 16 residues. The CDR3 region has the DNA TGTGCCAGCAGTTTAGGTTGGGGGTCGCGATACTACGAGCAGTACTTC. Amino acid sequence: CASSLGWGSRYYEQYF.

The CDR3, as DNA: TGTGCCAGCAGCTTGGATATAGCGGCCACCCCCGAGAGAGAGACCCAGTACTTC. Its protein product is CASSLDIAATPERETQYF. The chain uses TRBV5-8 and TRBJ2-5, with a possible D match to TRBD2 (6 bases). V dropped 0 bases and J dropped 4 bases, with 22 bases sitting between them. The CDR3 extends over 18 amino acids. Germline loops: CDR1 SGHTS, CDR2 YDEGEE.

The chain links TRBV7-8 to TRBJ2-7; TRBD1 might be the D (6 bases). V lost 5 bases to trimming and J lost 0 bases, with 8 bases between them. The CDR3 spans 13 residues. The germline V gene encodes CDR1 SGHVS and CDR2 FQNEAQ. CDR3 coding DNA: TGTGCCAGCAGCCGGACAGTCTCCTACGAGCAGTACTTC. It specifies CASSRTVSYEQYF.

The V call is TRBV13, the J call TRBJ2-5; TRBD2 matches 15 bases. V shed 5 bases and J 5 bases; nucleotides not matched to a gene: 9. The germline V gene encodes CDR1 PRHDT and CDR2 FYEKMQ (reference sequence). The CDR3 is 17 residues long. For the CDR3, the DNA is TGTGCCAGCAGCCTCGTAGGGACTAGCGGGGGGAGGGAGACCCAGTACTTC. It is translated as CASSLVGTSGGRETQYF.

The chain uses TRBV27 and TRBJ2-7, with D possibly being TRBD1 (6 bases). Germline V gene data show CDR1 as MNHEY and CDR2 as SMNVEV (reference sequence). Trimming cost V 5 bases and J 3 bases, with 23 bases left between them. This CDR3 is built from 17 residues. CDR3 amino acids: CASSPPPFTGYIYEQYF. CDR3 DNA: TGTGCCAGCAGTCCCCCCCCATTTACAGGGTACATCTACGAGCAGTACTTC.

This clone is a singleton in its sample. J is TRBJ2-5 and V is TRBV11-2, with a tentative D call TRBD2 (5 bases). The germline V and J ends were trimmed by 3 bases and 4 bases, with 12 bases remaining between them. This CDR3 spans 14 amino acids. Germline values: CDR1 SGHAT, CDR2 FQNNGV. CDR3 bases: TGTGCCAGCAGCTTCCGGACTGAGGGAGAGACCCAGTACTTC. Translated: CASSFRTEGETQYF. The complete variable domain, with remaining parts taken from reference TRBV11-2 and TRBJ2-5, reads EAGVAQSPRYKIIEKRQSVAFWCNPISGHATLYWYQQILGQGPKLLIQFQNNGVVDDSQLPKDRFSAERLKGVDSTLKIQPAKLEDSAVYLCASSFRTEGETQYFGPGTRLLVL.

This clone occurred once. V is TRBV15 and J is TRBJ1-4; D is ambiguous. V was cut by 6 bases and J by 0 bases, with 8 bases left in between. This CDR3 spans 14 amino acids. CDR1 is LNHNV, CDR2 YYDKDF, per germline (reference sequence). CDR3 protein: CATRVGATNEKLFF. The DNA of the CDR3 is TGTGCCACCAGAGTGGGTGCAACTAATGAAAAACTGTTTTTT.

V is TRBV10-3 and J is TRBJ2-7, with TRBD1 matching 7 bases. This CDR3 is 14 amino acids long. CDR1 and CDR2 from the germline V gene are ENHRY and SYGVKD. The V and J ends lost 3 bases and 4 bases, in that order; junction bases with no gene match: 6. The CDR3 DNA sequence: TGTGCCATCAGTGACCTCGACAGGGATTACGAGCAGTACTTC. This sequence encodes CAISDLDRDYEQYF.

This chain connects TRBV2 to TRBJ2-5; D gene uncertain. The J call may be faulty, since TRBJ2-7 better matches the DNA end. Germline V gives CDR1 SNHLY, CDR2 FYNNEI. This CDR3 contains 12 residues. The CDR3 sequence: CASRSSSYEQYF. The CDR3 DNA reads as TGTGCCAGCAGATCCAGCTCCTACGAGCAGTACTTC.

The chain recombines TRBV27 with TRBJ1-1, with no clear D. This CDR3 spans 14 amino acids. CDR1 and CDR2 (germline): MNHEY, SMNVEV (reference sequence). Trimming left V 7 bases short and J 4 bases short, with 16 bases between. The CDR3 reads CASKTLRRATEAFF. The CDR3 nucleotides read TGTGCCAGCAAGACGCTCAGACGGGCCACTGAAGCTTTCTTT.

On this clone: Different DNA sequences within this sample yield the same CDR3. The CDR3 DNA sequence: TGTGCCAGCAGCCCGCCGGGGACTGAAGCTTTCTTT. It codes for CASSPPGTEAFF. The V and J genes are TRBV6-5 and TRBJ1-1; D is unresolved. Germline CDR1 and CDR2: MNHEY and SVGAGI. The CDR3 spans 12 residues. Between the trimmed V and J ends, which lost 6 bases and 5 bases, there was a span of 10 bases.

The chain couples TRBV7-2 to TRBJ1-2; D gene uncertain. The CDR3 has 13 residues. The germline V gene encodes CDR1 SGHTA and CDR2 FQGNSA. Trimming left V 5 bases short and J 0 bases short, with 7 bases between. The CDR3 loop reads CASSPYSNYGYTF. The CDR3, as DNA: TGTGCCAGCAGCCCTTACTCTAACTATGGCTACACCTTC.

The chain links TRBV15 to TRBJ2-7; 11 nucleotides match TRBD1. The J segment lost 4 bases and the V segment lost 6 bases, leaving 8 bases of the junction unmatched. Germline assignment: CDR1 LNHNV and CDR2 YYDKDF (reference sequence). The CDR3 contains 15 residues. CDR3 in DNA: TGTGCCACCAGTAAAAGGACAGGGGGCCTATACGAGCAGTACTTC. It translates to CATSKRTGGLYEQYF.

Of note for this clone: Other nucleotide sequences in the sample specify the same CDR3. The chain is built from TRBV28 and TRBJ2-7; 10 bases match TRBD1. V was pared by 8 bases and J by 2 bases, with 6 bases of the junction left unmatched. Germline V gene lookup returns CDR1 MDHEN and CDR2 SYDVKM. The CDR3 consists of 14 residues. The CDR3 sequence: CASSPGTGAYEQYF. CDR3 bases: TGTGCCAGCTCACCCGGGACAGGGGCCTACGAGCAGTACTTC.

The CDR3 DNA reads as TGTGCCAGCAGCATAGGACAGGGGGCGCGTGAAAAACTGTTTTTT. This gives the protein CASSIGQGAREKLFF. The chain employs TRBV7-9 and TRBJ1-4; TRBD1 matches 11 bases. Trimming cost V 5 bases and J 7 bases; bases outside gene matches: 6. Germline-derived CDR1 and CDR2 are SEHNR and FQNEAQ (reference sequence). This CDR3 has 15 residues.

The chain uses TRBV27 and TRBJ1-1; D is uncertain. CDR3 length: 15 residues. Germline loops: CDR1 MNHEY, CDR2 SMNVEV (reference sequence). V lost 4 bases, J lost 11 bases, and 23 bases lay in between. CDR3 sequence: CASSSFYGEGSGAFF. The CDR3 nucleotides are TGTGCCAGCAGTTCTTTCTACGGGGAGGGTTCTGGGGCTTTCTTT.